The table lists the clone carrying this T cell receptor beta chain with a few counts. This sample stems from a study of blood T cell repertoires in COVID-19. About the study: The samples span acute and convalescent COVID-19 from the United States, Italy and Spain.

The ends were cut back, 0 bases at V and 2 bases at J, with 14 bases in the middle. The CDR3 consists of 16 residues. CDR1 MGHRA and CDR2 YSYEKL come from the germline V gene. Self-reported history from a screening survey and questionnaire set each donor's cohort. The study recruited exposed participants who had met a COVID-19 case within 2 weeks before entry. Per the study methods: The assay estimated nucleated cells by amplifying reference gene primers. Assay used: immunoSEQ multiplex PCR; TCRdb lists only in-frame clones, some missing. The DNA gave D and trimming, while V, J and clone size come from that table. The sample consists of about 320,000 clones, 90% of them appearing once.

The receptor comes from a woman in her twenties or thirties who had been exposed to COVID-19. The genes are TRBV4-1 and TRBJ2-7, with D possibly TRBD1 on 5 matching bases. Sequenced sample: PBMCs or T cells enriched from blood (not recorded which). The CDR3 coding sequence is TGCGCCAGCAGCCAAGAGAGGCAGGGAAGGACCTACGAGCAGTACTTC. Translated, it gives CASSQERQGRTYEQYF.